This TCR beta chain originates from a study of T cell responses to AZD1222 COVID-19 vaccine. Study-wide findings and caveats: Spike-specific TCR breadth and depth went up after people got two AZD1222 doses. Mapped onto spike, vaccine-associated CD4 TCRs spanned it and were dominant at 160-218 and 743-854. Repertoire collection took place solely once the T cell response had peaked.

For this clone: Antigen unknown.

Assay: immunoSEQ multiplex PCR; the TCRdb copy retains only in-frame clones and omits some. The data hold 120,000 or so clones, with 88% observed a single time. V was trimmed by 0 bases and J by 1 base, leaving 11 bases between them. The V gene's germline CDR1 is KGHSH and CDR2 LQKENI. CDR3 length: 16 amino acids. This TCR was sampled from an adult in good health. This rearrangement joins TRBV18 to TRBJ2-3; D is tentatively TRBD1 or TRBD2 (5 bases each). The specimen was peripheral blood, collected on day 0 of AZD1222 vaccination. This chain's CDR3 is CASSPPRRGRTDTQYF. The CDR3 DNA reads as TGTGCCAGCTCACCACCGAGACGGGGACGCACAGATACGCAGTATTTT.